This passage covers 24 T cell receptor beta chains from one sample sequenced in a study of spatial heterogeneity in lung cancer. As to time point: blood at routine non-recurrence follow-up after resection. TCRdb passed the 5' RACE reads through MiXCR, listing each CDR3 protein once. The sample yields roughly 70,000 distinct CDR3 sequences, about 8.2% seen once. Source: PBMCs, taken at follow-up. Receptors were obtained from a female donor with early-stage non-small cell lung cancer.

This clonotype appeared many times. CDR3 bases: TGTGCCAGCAGAAACACAGCTAACTATGGCTACACCTTC. This translates into CASRNTANYGYTF. The chain recombines TRBV6-5 with TRBJ1-2; no definite D call. This CDR3 spans 13 amino acids. Trimming pared 6 bases from V and 0 bases from J, leaving 8 bases between. Germline values: CDR1 MNHEY, CDR2 SVGAGI.

This chain connects TRBV6-6 to TRBJ1-1, with D hard to call. V shed 0 bases and J shed 11 bases, with 10 bases lying between them. Per the germline V gene, CDR1 is MNHNY and CDR2 is SVGAGI (reference sequence). This CDR3 has 12 residues. This chain's CDR3 is CASSYSRSVAFF. Written as DNA, the CDR3 is TGTGCCAGCAGTTACTCCCGGTCCGTGGCTTTCTTT.

As regards this clonotype: The germline gene is not matched at one end of the junction; a read error may be the cause. The chain recombines TRBV4-2 with TRBJ1-2; D is undetermined. The CDR3 contains 13 residues. Germline CDR1 is LGHNA and CDR2 is YNFKEQ. The CDR3 region has the DNA TGTACCAGCAGCCAAGGAAATTGGGATGGCTACACCTTC. Protein: CTSSQGNWDGYTF.

The rearrangement joins TRBV2 to TRBJ2-7; D gene unclear. V was cut by 9 bases and J by 7 bases, with 19 bases left in between. Germline V gene data show CDR1 as SNHLY and CDR2 as FYNNEI. This CDR3 comprises 13 residues. CDR3 DNA: TGTGCCAGTAATGAGGCGGATCGGGTAGAGCAGTACTTC. Its protein product is CASNEADRVEQYF.

The rearrangement joins TRBV5-1 to TRBJ2-1, with 7 nucleotides matching TRBD1. The trim removed 4 bases at V and 5 bases at J, leaving 3 bases unmatched. There are 13 residues in the CDR3. The V gene's germline CDR1 is SGHRS and CDR2 YFSETQ. The CDR3 DNA follows: TGCGCCAGCAGCCTGGGACAGCACAATGAGCAGTTCTTC. Encoded protein: CASSLGQHNEQFF. The whole variable domain, remainder taken from reference TRBV5-1 and TRBJ2-1, is KAGVTQTPRYLIKTRGQQVTLSCSPISGHRSVSWYQQTPGQGLQFLFEYFSETQRNKGNFPGRFSGRQFSNSRSEMNVSTLELGDSALYLCASSLGQHNEQFFGPGTRLTVL.

At least ten counts were recorded for this clonotype. V gene TRBV5-1 combines with J gene TRBJ2-7, with 9 bases matching TRBD1. V shed 4 bases, J shed 6 bases, and the junction held 8 bases outside the gene matches. The CDR3 covers 14 residues. Germline loops: CDR1 SGHRS, CDR2 YFSETQ. Here the CDR3 DNA reads TGCGCCAGCAGCCCGCAACAGGGGGCAGGCGAGCAGTACTTC. It codes for CASSPQQGAGEQYF.

To note about this clonotype: A much larger clone lies one base from this, so it may be a read error. The CDR3 does not close with the conserved phenylalanine or tryptophan, likely indicating a read error. V is TRBV5-1 and J is TRBJ2-4; 9 bases align to TRBD2. Germline V gene lookup returns CDR1 SGHRS and CDR2 YFSETQ. With V trimmed by 4 bases and J by 3 bases, 14 bases remained unmatched. The CDR3 extends over 18 amino acids. The DNA for the CDR3 is TGCGCCAGCAGCCCGGGGGTAAGCGGGAGGCCCCACAAAAACATTCAGTACCTC. The encoded protein is CASSPGVSGRPHKNIQYL.

The CDR3 loop reads CASSLAAALPTQYF. The CDR3 DNA reads TGCGCCAGCAGCTTGGCCGCAGCGCTCCCAACTCAGTACTTC. The chain has TRBV5-1 and TRBJ2-4; D gene unclear. V shed 0 bases and J shed 12 bases, with 16 bases lying between them. Germline V lookup: CDR1 SGHRS, CDR2 YFSETQ. The CDR3 covers 14 residues. Full variable domain (remainder filled in from reference TRBV5-1 and TRBJ2-4): KAGVTQTPRYLIKTRGQQVTLSCSPISGHRSVSWYQQTPGQGLQFLFEYFSETQRNKGNFPGRFSGRQFSNSRSEMNVSTLELGDSALYLCASSLAAALPTQYFGAGTRLSVL.

This clonotype has at least ten counts. The chain employs TRBV6-2 or TRBV6-3 and TRBJ2-1, with 8 positions matching TRBD2. V lost 5 bases, J lost 9 bases, and 12 bases stayed unmatched. The CDR3 consists of 15 residues. The germline V gene has CDR1 MNHEY and CDR2 SVGEGT. DNA for the CDR3: TGTGCCAGCAGTCGAGAGGCGGGAGGAGGGCCTGAGCAGTTCTTC. It translates to CASSREAGGGPEQFF.

This clonotype was detected many times. The chain has TRBV6-6 and TRBJ2-7; 7 bases map to TRBD2. The V segment lost 5 bases and the J segment 7 bases; nucleotides outside the gene matches: 14. CDR3 size: 15 residues. The germline V gene has CDR1 MNHNY and CDR2 SVGAGI (reference sequence). The CDR3 sequence is CASSRRGQRDNEQYF. CDR3 DNA: TGTGCCAGCAGTCGTCGCGGCCAGCGGGATAATGAGCAGTACTTC.

This clonotype was seen many times. The chain employs TRBV5-1 and TRBJ2-7; 8 bases match TRBD2. Germline lookup yields CDR1 SGHRS and CDR2 YFSETQ. The CDR3 length is 18 residues. Trimming removed 0 bases from V and 0 bases from J; junction bases left unmatched: 11. The CDR3 spells CASSLEALAGLDSYEQYF. CDR3 coding DNA: TGCGCCAGCAGCTTGGAGGCTCTAGCGGGCTTGGACTCCTACGAGCAGTACTTC. Together with reference TRBV5-1 and TRBJ2-7, the CDR3 gives the full variable domain: KAGVTQTPRYLIKTRGQQVTLSCSPISGHRSVSWYQQTPGQGLQFLFEYFSETQRNKGNFPGRFSGRQFSNSRSEMNVSTLELGDSALYLCASSLEALAGLDSYEQYFGPGTRLTVT.

This clonotype was seen ten or more times. This chain links TRBV5-1 with TRBJ2-6; D assignment may be TRBD1 or TRBD2 (6 bases each). This CDR3 is 18 amino acids long. V lost 0 bases to trimming and J lost 0 bases, with 13 bases between them. CDR1 and CDR2 from the germline V gene are SGHRS and YFSETQ. The CDR3 sequence: CASSLAGGTRSGANVLTF. The CDR3 coding sequence is TGCGCCAGCAGCTTGGCCGGGGGCACTCGCTCTGGGGCCAACGTCCTGACTTTC.

This clonotype was counted ten times or more. The chain couples TRBV6-1 to TRBJ1-3; unclear D gene. Trimming removed 1 base at V and 2 bases at J, with 9 bases between. The V gene's germline CDR1 is MNHNS and CDR2 SASEGT. The CDR3 runs to 15 residues. CDR3 amino acids: CASSEVPNAGNTIYF. The CDR3 DNA reads TGTGCCAGCAGTGAAGTTCCGAACGCTGGAAACACCATATATTTT.

This clonotype was detected ten times or more. The chain joins TRBV2 to TRBJ2-3; TRBD1 matches at 7 bases. The germline CDR1 and CDR2 sequences are SNHLY and FYNNEI. V shed 6 bases, J shed 1 base, and the junction held 13 bases outside the gene matches. This CDR3 spans 17 amino acids. The CDR3 coding sequence is TGTGCCAGCAGAGATCCCGAAGGGGGCCGTCGCACAGATACGCAGTATTTT. Its translation is CASRDPEGGRRTDTQYF.

This clonotype showed up many times. The gene calls are TRBV10-3 and TRBJ1-4; 9 nucleotides agree with TRBD1. J lost 7 bases, V lost 4 bases, and 4 bases had no gene match. CDR3 length equals 14 residues. In germline, CDR1 is ENHRY, CDR2 SYGVKD. The CDR3 DNA follows: TGTGCCATCAGTGTGGGACAGGGAATTGAAAAACTGTTTTTT. Translation gives CAISVGQGIEKLFF.

In regard to this clonotype: An end of the junction does not agree with germline; a read error may underlie this. The V and J genes are TRBV7-6 and TRBJ2-6; the match to TRBD2 covers 10 bases. In germline, CDR1 is SGHVS, CDR2 FNYEAQ. This CDR3 has 17 amino acids. CDR3 loop: CASSLAGVGPGANVLTF. CDR3 sequence (DNA): TGTGCCAGCAGCCTAGCGGGAGTTGGGCCTGGGGCCAACGTCCTGACTTTC.

This clonotype was seen many times. The CDR3 protein is CSVGTLAGAYEQYF. In nucleotides, the CDR3 is TGCAGCGTTGGAACACTAGCGGGAGCCTACGAGCAGTACTTC. The chain combines TRBV29-1 with TRBJ2-7; TRBD2 agrees at 11 bases. Unmatched junction bases numbered 4, after V lost 4 bases and J lost 2 bases. CDR3 length: 14 amino acids. Germline V lookup: CDR1 SQVTM, CDR2 ANQGSEA.

The V gene is TRBV10-3, the J gene TRBJ1-2; D not resolved. Trimming removed 8 bases at V and 1 base at J, with 8 bases between. The CDR3 extends over 12 amino acids. Germline V gene sequence: CDR1 ENHRY, CDR2 SYGVKD. The CDR3 loop reads CAIESVNYGYTF. DNA of the CDR3: TGTGCCATCGAATCGGTTAACTATGGCTACACCTTC.

This clonotype was recorded at least ten times. The chain carries TRBV5-1 and TRBJ1-3; D is ambiguous. Germline assignment: CDR1 SGHRS and CDR2 YFSETQ. There are 13 residues in the CDR3. Trimming took 5 bases from V and 0 from J, leaving 6 bases between them. The CDR3, as DNA: TGCGCCAGCAGGGAGTTCTCTGGAAACACCATATATTTT. Protein sequence: CASREFSGNTIYF.

This clonotype was picked up a small number of times. The chain couples TRBV7-6 to TRBJ2-3; 8 bases agree with TRBD2. The trim removed 2 bases at V and 5 bases at J, leaving 3 bases unmatched. Looked up from germline, CDR1 is SGHVS and CDR2 is FNYEAQ. This CDR3 region has 14 residues. The CDR3 nucleotides read TGTGCCAGCAGCTTAAGCGGGAGCGGAGATACGCAGTATTTT. Protein: CASSLSGSGDTQYF.

This sequence joins TRBV6-5 and TRBJ2-5; perhaps TRBD2 as D (6 bases). The CDR3 spans 12 residues. Trimming took 6 bases from V and 5 from J, leaving 10 bases between them. Germline V gene lookup returns CDR1 MNHEY and CDR2 SVGAGI. CDR3 in amino acids: CASRRDSETQYF. The CDR3, as DNA: TGTGCCAGCAGGCGGGACTCTGAGACCCAGTACTTC.

There are a few counts of this clonotype. The V call is TRBV5-4, the J call TRBJ2-3, with 8 bases matching TRBD1. V lost 3 bases to trimming and J lost 4 bases; unmatched junction nucleotides: 10. CDR1 and CDR2 (germline): SGHNT, YYREEE (reference sequence). The CDR3 is made up of 16 amino acids. CDR3 DNA sequence: TGTGCCAGCAGCTGGAGGACAGGGATTAGTCCAGATACGCAGTATTTT. This sequence encodes CASSWRTGISPDTQYF.

A few counts support this clonotype. The V call is TRBV28, the J call TRBJ1-2; D remains ambiguous. This CDR3 contains 14 residues. CDR1 is MDHEN, CDR2 SYDVKM, per germline. V was clipped by 7 bases and J by 8 bases, with 20 bases between them. The CDR3 protein is CASILNPLMSGYTF. DNA of the CDR3: TGTGCCAGCATCCTCAACCCCTTAATGAGCGGCTACACCTTC.

In this sample, this clonotype is medium-sized (0.01 to 0.1%). The gene calls are TRBV7-9 and TRBJ1-4; D is unclear. Per the germline V gene, CDR1 is SEHNR and CDR2 is FQNEAQ (reference sequence). Trimming left V 3 bases short and J 8 bases short, with 13 bases between. CDR3 length: 14 residues. DNA for the CDR3: TGTGCCAGCAGCTTCGGAACAACGAGGGAAAAACTGTTTTTT. It encodes CASSFGTTREKLFF. Using reference TRBV7-9 and TRBJ1-4 for the parts outside the CDR3, the full variable domain is DTGVSQNPRHKITKRGQNVTFRCDPISEHNRLYWYRQTLGQGPEFLTYFQNEAQLEKSRLLSDRFSAERPKGSFSTLEIQRTEQGDSAMYLCASSFGTTREKLFFGSGTQLSVL.